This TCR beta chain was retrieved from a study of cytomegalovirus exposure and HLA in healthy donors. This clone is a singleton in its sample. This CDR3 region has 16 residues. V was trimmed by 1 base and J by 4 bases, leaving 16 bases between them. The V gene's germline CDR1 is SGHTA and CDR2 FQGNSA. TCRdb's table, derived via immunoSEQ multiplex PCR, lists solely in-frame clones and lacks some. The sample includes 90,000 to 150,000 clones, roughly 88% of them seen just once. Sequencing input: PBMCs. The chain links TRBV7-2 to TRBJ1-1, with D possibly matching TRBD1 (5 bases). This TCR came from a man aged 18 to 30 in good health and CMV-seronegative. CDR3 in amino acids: CASSLVSGEIGTEAFF. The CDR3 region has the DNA TGTGCCAGCAGCTTAGTTTCGGGGGAAATCGGCACTGAAGCTTTCTTT.